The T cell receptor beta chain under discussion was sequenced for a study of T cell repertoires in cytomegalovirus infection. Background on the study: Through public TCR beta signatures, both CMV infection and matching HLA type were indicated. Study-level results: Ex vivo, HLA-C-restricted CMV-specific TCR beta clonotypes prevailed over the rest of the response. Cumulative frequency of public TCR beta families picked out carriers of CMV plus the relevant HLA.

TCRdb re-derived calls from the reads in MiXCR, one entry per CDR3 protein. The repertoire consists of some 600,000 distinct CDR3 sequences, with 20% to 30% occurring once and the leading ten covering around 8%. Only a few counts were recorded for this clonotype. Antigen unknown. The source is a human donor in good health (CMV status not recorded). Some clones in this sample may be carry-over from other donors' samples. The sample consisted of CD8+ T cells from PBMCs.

This CDR3 reads CASSQAGGLDEQYF. CDR3 DNA: TGTGCCAGCTCCCAAGCAGGGGGCTTGGACGAGCAGTACTTC. J is TRBJ2-7 and V is TRBV7-2; 8 bases match TRBD1. Germline V gene lookup returns CDR1 SGHTA and CDR2 FQGNSA. The CDR3 spans 14 residues. The junction had 11 bases not matched to a gene; V was cut back by 8 bases and J by 5 bases.